The 31 T cell receptor beta chains presented below share a single source sample, sequenced in a study of cytomegalovirus exposure and HLA in healthy donors. Vbeta (60) and Jbeta (13) primers were used in the PCR. TCRdb keeps only in-frame clones here, not all; method: immunoSEQ multiplex PCR. The sample holds under 200,000 clones, around 81% seen once. Material: PBMCs. The origin of the receptors is a man aged 40-49 years in good health and CMV-seronegative.

J is TRBJ2-6 and V is TRBV27, with TRBD1 matching over 9 bases. The germline V gene has CDR1 MNHEY and CDR2 SMNVEV (reference sequence). This CDR3 has 16 amino acids. V dropped 7 bases and J dropped 6; count of bases not matched to a gene: 10. For the CDR3, the DNA is TGTGCCAGCACCCAAAACAGGGGGCGCGAGGCCAACGTCCTGACTTTC. This codes for CASTQNRGREANVLTF.

The V and J genes are TRBV4-1 and TRBJ2-7; 7 positions agree with TRBD2. The germline CDR1 and CDR2 sequences are MGHRA and YSYEKL. The CDR3 totals 15 residues. J lost 1 base, V lost 4 bases, and 7 bases had no gene match. CDR3 nucleotides: TGCGCCAGCAGCCCCAGCCCCGGGGGGTCCTACGAGCAGTACTTC. Translation: CASSPSPGGSYEQYF.

The V call is TRBV5-4, the J call TRBJ2-2; D ambiguous. V was cut by 1 base and J by 6 bases, with 10 bases left in between. Germline CDR1 reads SGHNT; CDR2 reads YYREEE (reference sequence). This CDR3 spans 14 amino acids. CDR3 residues: CASSLPSLPGELFF. CDR3 DNA sequence: TGTGCCAGCAGCTTGCCTAGTCTCCCCGGGGAGCTGTTTTTT.

This clone was detected only once. The rearrangement joins TRBV30 to TRBJ2-6; D is perhaps TRBD2 (5 bases). V was shortened by 2 bases and J by 0 bases, with 5 bases between the two germline ends. The CDR3 totals 14 residues. Germline V gives CDR1 GTSNPN, CDR2 SVGIG (reference sequence). CDR3: CAWSRDSGANVLTF. The CDR3 DNA sequence: TGTGCCTGGAGTCGGGACTCTGGGGCCAACGTCCTGACTTTC.

V is TRBV27 and J is TRBJ1-1, with TRBD1 identical over 12 bases. Trimming took 5 bases from V and 5 from J; bases not matched to a gene: 3. CDR1 and CDR2 (germline): MNHEY, SMNVEV (reference sequence). This CDR3 spans 14 amino acids. Here the CDR3 DNA reads TGTGCCAGCAGTCAGGGACAGGGGGCGACTGAAGCTTTCTTT. Translated, it gives CASSQGQGATEAFF.

This rearrangement joins TRBV5-1 to TRBJ1-4, with 7 bases lining up with TRBD1. Germline assignment: CDR1 SGHRS and CDR2 YFSETQ. Trimming cost V 2 bases and J 8 bases; bases outside gene matches: 9. The CDR3 runs 15 residues. CDR3 loop: CASSLGGQHSEKLFF. In DNA form, the CDR3 reads TGCGCCAGCAGCTTAGGGGGACAGCATTCGGAAAAACTGTTTTTT.

This clone appeared a single time. The chain employs TRBV7-9 and TRBJ2-1; D is perhaps TRBD2 (6 bases). CDR1 and CDR2 from the germline V gene are SEHNR and FQNEAQ (reference sequence). Trimming took 5 bases from V and 3 from J, leaving 17 bases between them. This CDR3 comprises 16 residues. The CDR3 nucleotides read TGTGCCAGCAGCCCACTTGCTTCGGGACTCTACAATGAGCAGTTCTTC. As protein: CASSPLASGLYNEQFF.

The V and J genes are TRBV19 and TRBJ1-1, with D perhaps TRBD1 (5 bases). Germline-derived CDR1 and CDR2 are LNHDA and SQIVND (reference sequence). The CDR3 contains 17 residues. The V end was cut by 3 bases, the J end by 4 bases, with 21 bases between. CDR3 in DNA: TGTGCCAGTAGTATTTTTGGGGCGGACACAGCGGGCACTGAAGCTTTCTTT. The encoded protein is CASSIFGADTAGTEAFF.

The chain combines TRBV7-9 with TRBJ2-7, with a possible D match to TRBD2 (8 bases). Trimming removed 4 bases from V and 1 base from J, with 17 bases in between. The germline gives CDR1 SEHNR, CDR2 FQNEAQ (reference sequence). This CDR3 contains 16 residues. CDR3 amino acids: CASSSGGDSVSYEQYF. The CDR3 DNA sequence: TGTGCCAGCAGCTCCGGGGGGGACAGTGTTTCCTACGAGCAGTACTTC.

Remarks on this clone: Different DNA sequences within this sample yield the same CDR3. The V gene is TRBV29-1, the J gene TRBJ1-1, with D unresolved. Germline assignment: CDR1 SQVTM and CDR2 ANQGSEA. V lost 1 base and J 1 base, leaving 7 bases between the germline ends. This CDR3 contains 13 residues. CDR3 amino acids: CSVEGARNTEAFF. The CDR3 nucleotides read TGCAGCGTTGAAGGGGCGCGGAACACTGAAGCTTTCTTT.

This chain uses TRBV29-1 with TRBJ1-1; no definite D call. V shed 3 bases and J shed 3 bases, with 11 bases lying between them. The CDR3 consists of 13 residues. Per germline, CDR1 SQVTM and CDR2 ANQGSEA. Written as DNA, the CDR3 is TGCAGCGTTGAGCACGGGAAAGACACTGAAGCTTTCTTT. Amino acid sequence: CSVEHGKDTEAFF.

DNA for the CDR3: TGCGCCAGCAGCTTGGGGACAGGGGTTTTCACTGAAGCTTTCTTT. Its protein product is CASSLGTGVFTEAFF. The chain uses TRBV5-1 and TRBJ1-1; 9 bases align to TRBD1. Germline CDR1 reads SGHRS; CDR2 reads YFSETQ. The CDR3 runs to 15 residues. J gave up 4 bases and V 0 bases, and 4 bases lay outside the gene matches.

The J gene is TRBJ2-5, the V gene TRBV27; 7 nucleotides agree with TRBD1. This CDR3 spans 13 amino acids. The V and J ends lost 10 bases and 2 bases, in that order; junction bases with no gene match: 7. Germline CDR1 reads MNHEY; CDR2 reads SMNVEV (reference sequence). In DNA form, the CDR3 reads TGTGCCACTTCAACGGGACAGCAAGAGACCCAGTACTTC. This sequence encodes CATSTGQQETQYF.

V and J are TRBV6-4 and TRBJ2-3; 9 nucleotides match TRBD2. Unmatched junction bases numbered 8, after V lost 7 bases and J lost 0 bases. In germline, CDR1 is MRHNA, CDR2 SNTAGT. CDR3 length: 16 residues. This CDR3 is CASNPPGLASTDTQYF. The DNA for the CDR3 is TGTGCCAGCAATCCTCCGGGACTAGCTAGCACAGATACGCAGTATTTT.

This rearrangement joins TRBV2 to TRBJ1-5, with D maybe TRBD1 (5 bases). The V gene lost 5 bases and the J gene lost 8 bases, with 19 bases spanning the gap. The CDR3 sequence is 15 residues long. CDR1 SNHLY and CDR2 FYNNEI come from the germline V gene. DNA for the CDR3: TGTGCCAGCAGTACCGGGTGGGCAGGGAATAAGCCCCAGCATTTT. This codes for CASSTGWAGNKPQHF.

This rearrangement joins TRBV4-3 to TRBJ2-1; TRBD2 agrees at 8 bases. Germline assignment: CDR1 LGHNA and CDR2 YSLEER. Losses at the gene ends were 1 base for V and 9 bases for J; bases not matched to a gene: 2. The CDR3 runs 13 residues. CDR3 protein: CASSQALAGEQFF. The CDR3 coding sequence is TGCGCCAGCAGCCAAGCCCTAGCGGGTGAGCAGTTCTTC.

The chain is built from TRBV5-1 and TRBJ2-5, with a weak D call TRBD1 (5 bases). CDR1 and CDR2 (germline): SGHRS, YFSETQ. The CDR3 is made up of 13 amino acids. V lost 1 base to trimming and J lost 8 bases, with 12 bases between them. The CDR3 protein is CASSLRATATQYF. The CDR3 bases are TGCGCCAGCAGCTTGAGAGCGACAGCTACCCAGTACTTC.

The chain employs TRBV5-1 and TRBJ1-3, with D unresolved. The V gene's germline CDR1 is SGHRS and CDR2 YFSETQ. This CDR3 has 14 amino acids. V was clipped by 0 bases and J by 0 bases, with 4 bases between them. CDR3 DNA sequence: TGCGCCAGCAGCTTGGTGAGCTCTGGAAACACCATATATTTT. Its translation is CASSLVSSGNTIYF.

The rearrangement links TRBV4-3 to TRBJ2-5; 7 bases are shared with TRBD1. Germline assignment: CDR1 LGHNA and CDR2 YSLEER. The CDR3 extends over 15 amino acids. The trim removed 1 base at V and 1 base at J, leaving 3 bases unmatched. CDR3 region: CASSQGGQIQETQYF. CDR3 DNA: TGCGCCAGCAGCCAAGGGGGACAGATCCAAGAGACCCAGTACTTC.

The rearrangement joins TRBV12-5 to TRBJ1-4; D gene unclear. This CDR3 is built from 14 residues. The V end lost 1 base, the J end lost 0 bases, and 3 bases lay between the germline ends. CDR1 and CDR2 from the germline V gene are LGHNT and FRNRAP. This CDR3 is CASGLGATNEKLFF. CDR3 bases: TGTGCTAGTGGTTTGGGAGCAACTAATGAAAAACTGTTTTTT.

In this sample, this clone turned up once. One junction end disagrees with the germline gene, perhaps due to a read error. The rearrangement uses TRBV7-9 and TRBJ1-1, with D possibly matching TRBD1 (6 bases). Per germline, CDR1 SEHNR and CDR2 FQNEAQ (reference sequence). The CDR3 is 14 amino acids. The CDR3 is CSSSLVAGATEAFF. CDR3 DNA sequence: TGTTCCAGCAGCTTGGTAGCGGGGGCAACTGAAGCTTTCTTT. Using reference TRBV7-9 and TRBJ1-1 for the parts outside the CDR3, the full variable domain is DTGVSQNPRHKITKRGQNVTFRCDPISEHNRLYWYRQTLGQGPEFLTYFQNEAQLEKSRLLSDRFSAERPKGSFSTLEIQRTEQGDSAMYLCSSSLVAGATEAFFGQGTRLTVV.

The V call is TRBV18, the J call TRBJ2-5, with 7 bases identical to TRBD1. The germline V gene has CDR1 KGHSH and CDR2 LQKENI. This CDR3 has 13 amino acids. The V segment lost 8 bases and the J segment 3 bases; nucleotides outside the gene matches: 6. The CDR3 is CASARDRKETQYF. CDR3 DNA sequence: TGTGCCAGCGCCAGGGACAGAAAAGAGACCCAGTACTTC.

This sequence joins TRBV30 and TRBJ2-2, with 8 bases aligning to TRBD2. The CDR3 contains 18 residues. With 0 bases clipped from V and 2 bases from J, the junction kept 11 bases outside the gene matches. Germline V lookup: CDR1 GTSNPN, CDR2 SVGIG (reference sequence). Written as DNA, the CDR3 is TGTGCCTGGAGTGTACTATCGGAGCGGGAGAGAAACACCGGGGAGCTGTTTTTT. It encodes CAWSVLSERERNTGELFF. Full variable domain (remainder filled in from reference TRBV30 and TRBJ2-2): SQTIHQWPATLVQPVGSPLSLECTVEGTSNPNLYWYRQAAGRGLQLLFYSVGIGQISSEVPQNLSASRPQDRQFILSSKKLLLSDSGFYLCAWSVLSERERNTGELFFGEGSRLTVL.

This chain links TRBV27 with TRBJ2-2; 7 bases align to TRBD1. Losses at the gene ends were 4 bases for V and 1 base for J; bases not matched to a gene: 3. Germline CDR1 is MNHEY and CDR2 is SMNVEV (reference sequence). The length of the CDR3 is 15 residues. CDR3 in amino acids: CASSWTGRNTGELFF. CDR3 coding DNA: TGTGCCAGCAGTTGGACAGGCCGGAACACCGGGGAGCTGTTTTTT.

This clone was seen a handful of times. The chain links TRBV19 to TRBJ1-2, with TRBD1 identical over 8 bases. The CDR3 sequence is 15 residues long. Germline CDR1 LNHDA, CDR2 SQIVND (reference sequence). The junction had 11 bases not matched to a gene; V was cut back by 7 bases and J by 4 bases. The CDR3 loop is CASTMTGVDFYGYTF. Here the CDR3 DNA reads TGTGCCAGTACCATGACAGGGGTGGATTTCTATGGCTACACCTTC.

The CDR3 loop is CASSTQGTYGYTF. The CDR3 nucleotides are TGTGCCAGTAGTACACAGGGGACCTATGGCTACACCTTC. The V gene is TRBV19, the J gene TRBJ1-2, with 7 bases lining up with TRBD1. This CDR3 has 13 amino acids. After removal of 4 bases from V and 4 bases from J, the junction contained 3 bases not matched to a gene. Germline V gene sequence: CDR1 LNHDA, CDR2 SQIVND (reference sequence).

This clone has only a few counts. The CDR3: CASSYGSHGGEKLFF. The DNA for the CDR3 is TGTGCCAGCAGTTACGGTTCCCACGGGGGGGAAAAACTGTTTTTT. The chain couples TRBV6-6 to TRBJ1-4; tentative D call: TRBD1 (5 bases). The V gene lost 2 bases and the J gene lost 8 bases, with 15 bases spanning the gap. Germline V gene data show CDR1 as MNHNY and CDR2 as SVGAGI (reference sequence). This CDR3 is 15 amino acids long.

The chain recombines TRBV29-1 with TRBJ2-1, with 16 bases that match TRBD2. V was pared by 6 bases and J by 4 bases, with 6 bases of the junction left unmatched. Germline V gives CDR1 SQVTM, CDR2 ANQGSEA. The CDR3 is 16 amino acids. The CDR3, as DNA: TGCAGCGTACAGGGGACTAGCGGGAGGGATTACAATGAGCAGTTCTTC. As protein: CSVQGTSGRDYNEQFF.

The chain has TRBV7-9 and TRBJ2-1; 7 positions match TRBD2. This CDR3 is built from 13 residues. Germline V gene data show CDR1 as SEHNR and CDR2 as FQNEAQ (reference sequence). With 5 bases clipped from V and 7 bases from J, the junction kept 5 bases outside the gene matches. CDR3 in DNA: TGTGCCAGCAGCCCGACCGGGGGGAATGAGCAGTTCTTC. This encodes CASSPTGGNEQFF.

Note on this clone: Its ends do not fully match the called genes, so a read error is possible. V gene TRBV7-9 combines with J gene TRBJ2-1; 7 bases match TRBD2. The germline V gene has CDR1 SEHNR and CDR2 FQNEAQ (reference sequence). The CDR3 is 15 residues long. The CDR3 coding sequence is TGTTCCAGCAGCGAAGACCTGCGGGGGTACAATGAGCAGTTCTTC. As protein: CSSSEDLRGYNEQFF.

This sequence joins TRBV5-6 and TRBJ2-5; no clear D gene. CDR3 length equals 15 residues. Trimming removed 0 bases from V and 1 base from J, with 10 bases in between. Germline CDR1 and CDR2: SGHDT and YYEEEE. CDR3 DNA: TGTGCCAGCAGCTTGGCCAGAGGTCTCCAAGAGACCCAGTACTTC. Protein sequence: CASSLARGLQETQYF.